This entry features one T cell receptor beta chain sequence. The data stem from a study of blood T cell repertoires in COVID-19. Study details: There were acute and convalescent COVID-19 samples, and they came from the United States, Italy and Spain.

Authors' data handling: By means of reference gene primer amplification, nucleated cell counts were estimated. Measured with immunoSEQ multiplex PCR; TCRdb has only the in-frame clones, and not every one. The DNA was the basis for D and trimming; V, J and clone size are from that table. Among some 250,000 clones listed, approximately 90% were seen once. Trimming took 3 bases from V and 4 from J, leaving 13 bases between them. The CDR3 covers 15 residues. Germline V lookup: CDR1 LNHNV, CDR2 YYDKDF (reference sequence). Membership in each cohort depended on participant-reported clinical history. The chain recombines TRBV15 with TRBJ1-5; weak D call: TRBD1 (6 bases). The sequencing sample was made of PBMCs or T cells enriched from blood (not recorded which). This sequence was found in a middle-aged woman with acute COVID-19. DNA for the CDR3: TGTGCCACCAGCAGCGATGACAGGAGAAATCAGCCCCAGCATTTT. It codes for CATSSDDRRNQPQHF.